What follows are 26 T cell receptor beta chains derived from one specimen sequenced in a study of T-cell reconstitution after alpha-beta-depleted transplantation in children. Unique molecular identifiers were used to barcode this TCRbeta library. MiXCR, run by TCRdb on the PCR reads, gives a single entry per CDR3 protein. Among roughly 500,000 distinct CDR3 sequences listed, approximately 32% were seen once. The sequencing used PBMCs from the stem cell graft donor, collected from the stem cell graft. These receptors all come from a human donor who donated a stem cell graft to a child with aplastic anemia.

This clonotype has a handful of counts. The chain has TRBV7-9 and TRBJ1-2; 7 positions match TRBD1. CDR1 and CDR2 (germline): SEHNR, FQNEAQ (reference sequence). V was clipped by 5 bases and J by 7 bases; unmatched bases: 10. The CDR3 is 14 residues long. CDR3 nucleotide sequence: TGTGCCAGCAGCACCGCTGGACAGGAGGGTGGCTACACCTTC. Protein sequence: CASSTAGQEGGYTF.

This clonotype showed up just a few times. This sequence joins TRBV20-1 and TRBJ1-2; D unresolved. The CDR3 has 13 residues. V shed 0 bases and J shed 7 bases, with 12 bases lying between them. Germline CDR1 is DFQATT and CDR2 is SNEGSKA (reference sequence). This CDR3 is CSARDQWTGGYTF. CDR3 sequence (DNA): TGCAGTGCTAGAGATCAATGGACGGGTGGCTACACCTTC.

The chain employs TRBV7-9 and TRBJ1-2, with TRBD1 matching 9 bases. This CDR3 is 16 amino acids long. Germline-derived CDR1 and CDR2 are SEHNR and FQNEAQ (reference sequence). The J segment lost 3 bases and the V segment lost 4 bases, leaving 9 bases of the junction unmatched. The CDR3 spells CASSSATGTGHYGYTF. The DNA of the CDR3 is TGTGCCAGCAGCTCTGCAACCGGGACAGGGCACTATGGCTACACCTTC.

The V call is TRBV6-2 or TRBV6-3, the J call TRBJ1-1; 8 bases are a match to TRBD1. Germline V gene lookup returns CDR1 MNHEY and CDR2 SVGEGT. The CDR3 has 15 amino acids. The trim removed 3 bases at V and 11 bases at J, leaving 14 bases unmatched. The CDR3 DNA reads TGTGCCAGCAGTTATGCAACCGGGACAGGCCATGTGGCTTTCTTT. Translation: CASSYATGTGHVAFF.

This clonotype was seen at least ten times. Mismatch with germline at one junction end may stem from a read error. The rearrangement links TRBV5-1 to TRBJ1-2, with D possibly being TRBD1 (6 bases). CDR1 and CDR2 from the germline V gene are SGHRS and YFSETQ. The CDR3 has 13 amino acids. CDR3 sequence: CASSLDSPYGYTF. Written as DNA, the CDR3 is TGTGCCAGCAGTCTGGACAGTCCCTATGGCTACACCTTC.

As to this clonotype: A read error may produce the germline difference seen at one junction end. The chain combines TRBV6-5 with TRBJ1-4; 7 nucleotides line up with TRBD1. Germline assignment: CDR1 MNHEY and CDR2 SVGAGI. The CDR3 has 18 amino acids. For the CDR3, the DNA is TGTGCCAGCACTTACTCGACTCCTTCGGTAGCAGGGGGGATAAAACTGTTTTTT. Translating it yields CASTYSTPSVAGGIKLFF.

This rearrangement joins TRBV5-1 to TRBJ2-1; D may match TRBD1 or TRBD2 (5 bases each). V lost 0 bases to trimming and J lost 4 bases, with 14 bases between them. The CDR3 has 16 amino acids. The germline CDR1 and CDR2 sequences are SGHRS and YFSETQ. In DNA, the CDR3 is TGCGCCAGCAGCTTGGCCGGGGCAGGTGATTACAATGAGCAGTTCTTC. The encoded protein is CASSLAGAGDYNEQFF.

This clonotype has a handful of counts. The chain uses TRBV9 and TRBJ2-2; D unresolved. The V end was cut by 4 bases, the J end by 1 base, with 8 bases between. The CDR3 is 14 residues long. Germline CDR1 SGDLS, CDR2 YYNGEE. This chain's CDR3 is CASSPAGNTGELFF. The CDR3 DNA is TGTGCCAGCAGCCCGGCAGGGAACACCGGGGAGCTGTTTTTT.

The rearrangement uses TRBV5-6 and TRBJ1-1, with unresolved D. The CDR3 is made up of 13 amino acids. From germline, CDR1 is SGHDT and CDR2 YYEEEE. The V end was cut by 4 bases, the J end by 4 bases, with 11 bases between. In nucleotides, the CDR3 is TGTGCCAGCAGCGATGATTATGGCACTGAAGCTTTCTTT. It yields the protein CASSDDYGTEAFF.

The chain combines TRBV30 with TRBJ2-3; D gene unclear. Germline V lookup: CDR1 GTSNPN, CDR2 SVGIG (reference sequence). The CDR3 length is 13 residues. V gave up 1 base and J gave up 2 bases, with 7 bases separating them. The CDR3 sequence is CAWSEVNTDTQYF. The CDR3 nucleotides are TGTGCCTGGAGTGAGGTGAACACAGATACGCAGTATTTT.

This rearrangement joins TRBV5-5 to TRBJ2-2; D gene unclear. There are 15 residues in the CDR3. The germline CDR1 and CDR2 sequences are SGHKS and YYEKEE (reference sequence). V was shortened by 4 bases and J by 3 bases, with 13 bases between the two germline ends. CDR3 nucleotides: TGTGCCAGCAGCGAAACTAATGTCGACACCGGGGAGCTGTTTTTT. This translates into CASSETNVDTGELFF.

This chain uses TRBV19 with TRBJ2-1; the D is unclear. The ends were cut back, 1 base at V and 6 bases at J, with 13 bases in the middle. Germline CDR1 is LNHDA and CDR2 is SQIVND (reference sequence). This CDR3 region has 15 residues. CDR3 in DNA: TGTGCCAGTAGTATAGTGAGGCAGAATGGCAATGAGCAGTTCTTC. Protein sequence: CASSIVRQNGNEQFF.

The gene calls are TRBV7-3 and TRBJ2-1; 7 bases line up with TRBD1. The CDR3 contains 15 residues. The germline gives CDR1 SGHTA, CDR2 FQGTGA. Unmatched junction bases numbered 10, after V lost 4 bases and J lost 7 bases. The CDR3 is CASSSTGFGANEQFF. The CDR3 DNA reads TGTGCCAGCAGCTCGACAGGGTTCGGGGCAAATGAGCAGTTCTTC. Looking up the rest from reference TRBV7-3 and TRBJ2-1 gives the full variable domain: GAGVSQTPSNKVTEKGKYVELRCDPISGHTALYWYRQSLGQGPEFLIYFQGTGAADDSGLPNDRFFAVRPEGSVSTLKIQRTERGDSAVYLCASSSTGFGANEQFFGPGTRLTVL.

This chain links TRBV5-1 with TRBJ1-6; 7 bases match TRBD1. Germline CDR1 SGHRS, CDR2 YFSETQ. This CDR3 is built from 16 residues. Germline trimming cut 5 bases from V and 9 bases from J; bases unmatched to any gene: 14. CDR3 residues: CASSWGGSNRGSPLHF. For the CDR3, the DNA is TGCGCCAGCAGTTGGGGGGGTTCGAACAGGGGTTCACCCCTCCACTTT.

This CDR3 reads CASSLAGDSYEQYF. In DNA, the CDR3 is TGTGCCAGCAGCCTAGCGGGAGACTCCTACGAGCAGTACTTC. The J gene is TRBJ2-7, the V gene TRBV28; 10 bases line up with TRBD2. Unmatched junction bases numbered 2, after V lost 6 bases and J lost 0 bases. Germline V gene sequence: CDR1 MDHEN, CDR2 SYDVKM. CDR3 length equals 14 residues.

This chain connects TRBV2 to TRBJ1-1, with 7 bases fitting TRBD1. V shed 8 bases and J 7 bases; nucleotides not matched to a gene: 10. CDR1 is SNHLY, CDR2 FYNNEI, per germline. This CDR3 spans 13 amino acids. The CDR3, as DNA: TGTGCCAGCGGGACAGCCCCATCCGGTGAAGCTTTCTTT. Its translation is CASGTAPSGEAFF.

This clonotype was picked up a small number of times. The gene calls are TRBV27 and TRBJ1-5, with 9 bases aligning to TRBD1. Per the germline V gene, CDR1 is MNHEY and CDR2 is SMNVEV (reference sequence). The CDR3 loop spans 17 amino acids. The ends lost 1 base at V and 0 bases at J; junction bases unmatched: 4. CDR3 sequence reads: CASSLYGQGYSNQPQHF. DNA of the CDR3: TGTGCCAGCAGTTTATATGGACAGGGGTATAGCAATCAGCCCCAGCATTTT.

The chain joins TRBV9 to TRBJ2-3; tentatively, D is TRBD2 (5 bases). CDR3 size: 14 residues. CDR1 and CDR2 (germline): SGDLS, YYNGEE. V lost 6 bases, J lost 4 bases, and 15 bases lay in between. The chain's CDR3 is CASNGKGVSDTQYF. Here the CDR3 DNA reads TGTGCCAGCAACGGGAAGGGAGTCTCAGATACGCAGTATTTT. The full variable domain, its missing parts supplied by reference TRBV9 and TRBJ2-3, is DSGVTQTPKHLITATGQRVTLRCSPRSGDLSVYWYQQSLDQGLQFLIQYYNGEERAKGNILERFSAQQFPDLHSELNLSSLELGDSALYFCASNGKGVSDTQYFGPGTRLTVL.

This chain connects TRBV20-1 to TRBJ1-4; the D is unclear. Trimming shortened V by 3 bases and J by 0 bases, and 11 bases separated the two germline ends. CDR3 length: 15 amino acids. The V gene's germline CDR1 is DFQATT and CDR2 SNEGSKA (reference sequence). DNA of the CDR3: TGCAGTGCTAGGAGGTTGTATGCAACTAATGAAAAACTGTTTTTT. Protein sequence: CSARRLYATNEKLFF.

The chain is built from TRBV4-3 and TRBJ1-2; the match to TRBD1 covers 7 bases. CDR1 LGHNA and CDR2 YSLEER come from the germline V gene. The CDR3 runs to 14 residues. Trimming cost V 3 bases and J 4 bases; bases outside gene matches: 5. CDR3 protein: CASSQGDSGYGYTF. In nucleotides, the CDR3 is TGCGCCAGCAGCCAGGGGGACAGCGGCTATGGCTACACCTTC.

The CDR3 region has the DNA TGTGCTAGTGGGAAGAGCTCCTACGAGCAGTACTTC. It yields the protein CASGKSSYEQYF. This chain joins TRBV12-5 and TRBJ2-7; D is ambiguous. CDR1 and CDR2 from the germline V gene are LGHNT and FRNRAP. V was cut by 6 bases and J by 0 bases, with 6 bases left in between. The CDR3 covers 12 residues.

This clonotype was detected a few times. V is TRBV28 and J is TRBJ1-1; TRBD1 is a possible D gene (6 bases). The CDR3 runs to 15 residues. Per the germline V gene, CDR1 is MDHEN and CDR2 is SYDVKM. V was trimmed by 5 bases and J by 0 bases, leaving 13 bases between them. In DNA, the CDR3 is TGTGCCAGCAGTCTCGTCGACAGGATGAACACTGAAGCTTTCTTT. Amino acid sequence: CASSLVDRMNTEAFF.

This clonotype came up once. The chain couples TRBV20-1 to TRBJ2-1; TRBD2 is a possible D gene (5 bases). CDR3 length: 13 amino acids. The ends were cut back, 3 bases at V and 5 bases at J, with 11 bases in the middle. Germline CDR1 is DFQATT and CDR2 is SNEGSKA (reference sequence). This chain's CDR3 is CSASRGPNNEQFF. CDR3 nucleotide sequence: TGCAGTGCTAGTCGAGGGCCGAACAATGAGCAGTTCTTC.

This clonotype was found a few times. V is TRBV28 and J is TRBJ2-1; 11 bases match TRBD2. Trimming cost V 5 bases and J 7 bases; bases outside gene matches: 7. This CDR3 has 15 amino acids. Germline lookup yields CDR1 MDHEN and CDR2 SYDVKM. CDR3 sequence reads: CASSTLRLAGNEQFF. The CDR3 nucleotides are TGTGCCAGCAGTACTCTTAGACTAGCGGGGAATGAGCAGTTCTTC.

This clonotype was observed a few times. V and J are TRBV28 and TRBJ2-5; 7 nucleotides line up with TRBD1. The trim removed 7 bases at V and 2 bases at J, leaving 10 bases unmatched. The germline V gene encodes CDR1 MDHEN and CDR2 SYDVKM. CDR3 length equals 15 residues. CDR3 nucleotide sequence: TGTGCCAGCAATCTCCGTAGACAGGGACAAGAGACCCAGTACTTC. It yields the protein CASNLRRQGQETQYF.

This clonotype was observed a handful of times. The V call is TRBV27, the J call TRBJ2-2; either TRBD1 or TRBD2 may supply D (5 bases each). This CDR3 comprises 15 residues. Between the trimmed V and J ends, which lost 6 bases and 4 bases, there was a span of 15 bases. Per the germline V gene, CDR1 is MNHEY and CDR2 is SMNVEV (reference sequence). The CDR3 bases are TGTGCCAGCAGCCTTTCATGGGGGAGCACCGGGGAGCTGTTTTTT. Encoded protein: CASSLSWGSTGELFF.